Presented here are 7 T cell receptor beta chains from one specimen sequenced in a study of patients with pleural tuberculosis. TCRdb itself ran the reads through MiXCR, one entry per CDR3 protein. The table has about 50,000 distinct CDR3 sequences, less than 8% seen once. These TCRs come from a human donor with pleural tuberculosis.

This clonotype was seen at least ten times. The chain links TRBV20-1 to TRBJ2-5; 9 bases fit TRBD2. CDR3 length equals 15 residues. Germline V gene data show CDR1 as DFQATT and CDR2 as SNEGSKA (reference sequence). Unmatched junction bases numbered 9, after V lost 2 bases and J lost 5 bases. The CDR3 spells CSARNSGSLFETQYF. The CDR3 bases are TGCAGTGCTAGAAATAGCGGGAGTTTATTTGAGACCCAGTACTTC.

The chain combines TRBV19 with TRBJ1-2; D might be TRBD1 (5 bases). This CDR3 has 14 residues. V was cut by 8 bases and J by 0 bases, with 13 bases left in between. Germline CDR1 is LNHDA and CDR2 is SQIVND (reference sequence). This CDR3 reads CASGLGGANYGYTF. CDR3 in DNA: TGTGCCAGTGGCCTTGGGGGTGCTAACTATGGCTACACCTTC.

The table lists this clonotype with many counts. The V gene is TRBV2, the J gene TRBJ1-1; D call uncertain. The germline CDR1 and CDR2 sequences are SNHLY and FYNNEI. With 8 bases removed from V and 4 bases from J, the gap between germline ends came to 8 bases. The CDR3 runs to 11 residues. CDR3 region: CASVKGTEAFF. CDR3 nucleotide sequence: TGTGCCAGCGTAAAGGGCACTGAAGCTTTCTTT.

This clonotype was found many times. This chain links TRBV7-3 with TRBJ1-1; D call uncertain. Germline assignment: CDR1 SGHTA and CDR2 FQGTGA. This CDR3 spans 13 amino acids. Deletions cut 7 bases from V and 4 bases from J, with 13 bases between. The chain's CDR3 is CASTPAGSTEAFF. The CDR3, as DNA: TGTGCCAGCACCCCTGCGGGGAGCACTGAAGCTTTCTTT.

The chain couples TRBV11-2 to TRBJ2-3; D is possibly TRBD2 (5 bases). CDR3 length equals 13 residues. Germline V gives CDR1 SGHAT, CDR2 FQNNGV. V was pared by 4 bases and J by 6 bases, with 11 bases between. CDR3 in DNA: TGTGCCAGCAGCTGGCGCGGGCTCGATACGCAGTATTTT. Its protein is CASSWRGLDTQYF.

This clonotype has ten or more counts. The chain links TRBV6-2 or TRBV6-3 to TRBJ2-2; D not certain. The germline CDR1 and CDR2 sequences are MNHEY and SVGEGT. Between the trimmed V and J ends, which lost 0 bases and 6 bases, there was a span of 11 bases. This CDR3 is 15 amino acids long. The CDR3 coding sequence is TGTGCCAGCAGTTACTCCGATCTCCTCCCCGGGGAGCTGTTTTTT. It encodes CASSYSDLLPGELFF.

Many counts were recorded for this clonotype. The chain couples TRBV24-1 to TRBJ2-3, with 15 positions matching TRBD2. V lost 2 bases and J lost 4; bases outside the gene matches: 6. Germline CDR1 reads KGHDR; CDR2 reads SFDVKD. The length of the CDR3 is 18 residues. CDR3 amino acids: CATSDSGLAGGGPDTQYF. The CDR3 DNA reads TGTGCCACCAGTGATTCGGGACTAGCGGGAGGTGGCCCAGATACGCAGTATTTT.